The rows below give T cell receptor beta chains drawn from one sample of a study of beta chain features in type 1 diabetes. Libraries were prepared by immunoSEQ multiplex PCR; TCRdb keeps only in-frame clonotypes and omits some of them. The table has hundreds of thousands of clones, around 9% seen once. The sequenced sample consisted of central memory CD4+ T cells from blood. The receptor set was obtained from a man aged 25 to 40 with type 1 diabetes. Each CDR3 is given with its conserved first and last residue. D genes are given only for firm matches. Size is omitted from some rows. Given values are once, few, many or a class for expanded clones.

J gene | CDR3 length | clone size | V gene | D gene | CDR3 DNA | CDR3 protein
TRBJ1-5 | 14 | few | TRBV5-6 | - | TGTGCCAGCAGCCCCGCACGGGGCAATCAGCCCCAGCATTTT | CASSPARGNQPQHF
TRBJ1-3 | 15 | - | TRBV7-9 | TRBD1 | TGTGCCAGCAGCTCGGGACAGAGCTCTGGAAACACCATATATTTT | CASSSGQSSGNTIYF
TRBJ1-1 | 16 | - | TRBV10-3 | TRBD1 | TGTGCCACCCGGGACAGGGGGGGGTCCGGGAACACTGAAGCTTTCTTT | CATRDRGGSGNTEAFF
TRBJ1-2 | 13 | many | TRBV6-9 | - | TGTGCCAGCAGTTATGTAACCTACTATGGCTACACCTTC | CASSYVTYYGYTF
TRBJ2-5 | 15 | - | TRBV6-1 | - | TGTGCCAGCAGGAGAGCTTCAGGGACTCACGAGACCCAGTACTTC | CASRRASGTHETQYF
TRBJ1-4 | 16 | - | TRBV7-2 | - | TGTGCCAGCAGCTCGGGGGCGATCCTAACTAATGAAAAACTGTTTTTT | CASSSGAILTNEKLFF
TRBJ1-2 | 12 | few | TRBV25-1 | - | TGTGCCAGCAGTGCAAACACAGTGAGCTACACCTTC | CASSANTVSYTF
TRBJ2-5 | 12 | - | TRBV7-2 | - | TGTGCCAGCAGCTTAGAGATAGAGACCCAGTACTTC | CASSLEIETQYF
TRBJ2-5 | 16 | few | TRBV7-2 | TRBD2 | TGTGCCAGCAGCTGGGGACTAGCGGGAGTACAAGAGACCCAGTACTTC | CASSWGLAGVQETQYF
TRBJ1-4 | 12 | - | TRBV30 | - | TGTGCCTGGAGCCCGGGTACCCAAAAACTGTTTTTT | CAWSPGTQKLFF
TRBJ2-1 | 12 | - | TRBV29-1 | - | TGCAGCGTTGCTCTCCTAGCGAATGAGCAGTTCTTC | CSVALLANEQFF
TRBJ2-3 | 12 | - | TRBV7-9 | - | TGTGCCAGCAGCCAGCAGGGAGGTACGCAGTATTTT | CASSQQGGTQYF
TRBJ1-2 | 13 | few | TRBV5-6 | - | TGTGCCAGCAGCTTGCCGGAGACCTATGGCTACACCTTC | CASSLPETYGYTF
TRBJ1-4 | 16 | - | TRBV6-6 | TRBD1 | TGTGCCAGCAGTTACTACGCGACAGGGAAGAAGGAAAAACTGTTTTTT | CASSYYATGKKEKLFF
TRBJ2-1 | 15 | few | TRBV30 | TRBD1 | TGTGCCTTGAAGACGGGACAGGGGTGGAGAAATGAGCAGTTCTTC | CALKTGQGWRNEQFF
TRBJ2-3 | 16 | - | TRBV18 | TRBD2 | TGTGCCAGCTCCCGGGGACTAGCGGGGAGTGCAGATACGCAGTATTTT | CASSRGLAGSADTQYF
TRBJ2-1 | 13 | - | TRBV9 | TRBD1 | TGTGCCAGCAGCGTAGTCCGGGACAGTGAGCAGTTCTTC | CASSVVRDSEQFF
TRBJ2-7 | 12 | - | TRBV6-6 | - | TGTGCCAGCAGCCCTGCGCACTACGAGCAGTACTTC | CASSPAHYEQYF
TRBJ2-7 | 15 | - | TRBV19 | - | TGTGCCACTAGGGCAGGGGGCGCGGGAGAGGACGAGCAGTACTTC | CATRAGGAGEDEQYF
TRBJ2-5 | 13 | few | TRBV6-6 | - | TGTGCCAGCAGCCAGGCTTCCCGAGAGACCCAGTACTTC | CASSQASRETQYF
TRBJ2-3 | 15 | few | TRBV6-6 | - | TGTGCCAGCCACCTCGAAGGGATTAGGTTTGATACGCAGTATTTT | CASHLEGIRFDTQYF
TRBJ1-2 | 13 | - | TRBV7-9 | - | TGTGCCAGCAGCAAGGGGAGTAACTATGGCTACACCTTC | CASSKGSNYGYTF
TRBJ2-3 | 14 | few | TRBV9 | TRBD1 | TGTGCCAGCAGCGTCGAAGACAGGGGGAGAACGCAGTATTTT | CASSVEDRGRTQYF
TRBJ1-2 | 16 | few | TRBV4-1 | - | TGCGCCAGCAGCCGAGACGCGCAGGGTGGTGGGGGTGGCTACACCTTC | CASSRDAQGGGGGYTF
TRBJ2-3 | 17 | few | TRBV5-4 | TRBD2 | TGTGCCAGCAGCGAAAGACTAGCGGGAATGAGCACAGATACGCAGTATTTT | CASSERLAGMSTDTQYF
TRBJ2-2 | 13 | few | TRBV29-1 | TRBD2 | TGCAGCGTTACTTCTAGCGGGGTCGGGGAGCTGTTTTTT | CSVTSSGVGELFF
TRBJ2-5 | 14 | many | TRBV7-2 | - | TGTGCCAGCAGCTTGGGCAGGGGCTTAGAGACCCAGTACTTC | CASSLGRGLETQYF
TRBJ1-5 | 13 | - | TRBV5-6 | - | TGTGCCAGCAGCTTGGGACAGAATCAGCCCCAGCATTTT | CASSLGQNQPQHF
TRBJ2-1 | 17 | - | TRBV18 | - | TGTGCCAGCTCACCCCGAATGGTAGATTTGGGCTACAATGAGCAGTTCTTC | CASSPRMVDLGYNEQFF
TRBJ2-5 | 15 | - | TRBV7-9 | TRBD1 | TGTGCCAGCAGCCCAGCGACAGGGGGAGGAGAGACCCAGTACTTC | CASSPATGGGETQYF
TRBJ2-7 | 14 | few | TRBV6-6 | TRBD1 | TGTGCCAGCAGTACCGGGACAGGAGGATACGAGCAGTACTTC | CASSTGTGGYEQYF
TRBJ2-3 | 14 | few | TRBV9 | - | TGTGCCAGCAGCGTATCCCTCATGGAAGATACGCAGTATTTT | CASSVSLMEDTQYF
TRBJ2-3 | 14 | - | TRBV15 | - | TGTGCCACCAGCAGAGACGCCCCAGGAGATACGCAGTATTTT | CATSRDAPGDTQYF
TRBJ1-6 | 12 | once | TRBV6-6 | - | TGTGCCAGCAGTGGCAGAAATTCACCCCTCCACTTT | CASSGRNSPLHF
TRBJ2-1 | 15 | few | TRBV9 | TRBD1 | TGTGCCAGCAGCGTAGATGGGCAGGGGGTCTATGAGCAGTTCTTC | CASSVDGQGVYEQFF
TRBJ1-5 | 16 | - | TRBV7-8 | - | TGTGCCAGCACCCAAGGTGCCGGACAGCTTAATCAGCCCCAGCATTTT | CASTQGAGQLNQPQHF
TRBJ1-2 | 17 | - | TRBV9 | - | TGTGCCAGCAGTCCTACCCCGCGGTGGGGCGAGCTATATGGCTACACCTTC | CASSPTPRWGELYGYTF
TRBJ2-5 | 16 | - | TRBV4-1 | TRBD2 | TGCGCCAGCAGCCAACTAGCGGGAACCCGCCAAGAGACCCAGTACTTC | CASSQLAGTRQETQYF
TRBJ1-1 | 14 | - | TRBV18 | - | TGTGCCAGCTCACCATTGTCGGCGTCGGCTGAAGCTTTCTTT | CASSPLSASAEAFF
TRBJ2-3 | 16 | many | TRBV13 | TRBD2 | TGTGCCAGCAGCTCTCGGACTAGCGGGAGCACAGATACGCAGTATTTT | CASSSRTSGSTDTQYF
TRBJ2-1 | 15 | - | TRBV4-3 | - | TGCGCCAGCAGCCAGGATCAGGGGACCTACAATGAGCAGTTCTTC | CASSQDQGTYNEQFF
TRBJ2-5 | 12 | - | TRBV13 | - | TGTGCCAGCAGCTTCGGGGAAGAGACCCAGTACTTC | CASSFGEETQYF
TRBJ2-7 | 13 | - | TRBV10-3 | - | TGTGCCATCAGCAGAGGCTTCCTCGACGAGCAGTACTTC | CAISRGFLDEQYF
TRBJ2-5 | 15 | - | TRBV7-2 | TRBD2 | TGTGCCAGCCGACCGAGCGGGGGGGCCCGAGAGACCCAGTACTTC | CASRPSGGARETQYF
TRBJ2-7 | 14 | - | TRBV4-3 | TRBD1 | TGCGCCAGCAGCCAAGAGGACAGGGCCTACGAGCAGTACTTC | CASSQEDRAYEQYF
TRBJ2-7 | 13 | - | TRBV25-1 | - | TGTGCCAGCAGTGAACCTCAGTCCTACGAGCAGTACTTC | CASSEPQSYEQYF
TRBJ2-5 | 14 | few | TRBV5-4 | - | TGTGCCAGCAGACAACAGAGCCTCCAAGAGACCCAGTACTTC | CASRQQSLQETQYF
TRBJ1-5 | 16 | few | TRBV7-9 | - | TGTGCCAGCAGCTTAGTAGCGGGGTTGAGGGATCAGCCCCAGCATTTT | CASSLVAGLRDQPQHF
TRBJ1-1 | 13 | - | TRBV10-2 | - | TGCGCCAGCAGTGAGCAGGGAGGCACTGAAGCTTTCTTT | CASSEQGGTEAFF
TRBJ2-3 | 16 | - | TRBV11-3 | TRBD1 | TGTGCCAGCAGTCCCGGGACAGAAGGTACCACAGATACGCAGTATTTT | CASSPGTEGTTDTQYF
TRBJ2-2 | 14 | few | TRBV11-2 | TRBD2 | TGTGCCAGCAGCCCGGCCTGGGGGGGCGGGGAGCTGTTTTTT | CASSPAWGGGELFF
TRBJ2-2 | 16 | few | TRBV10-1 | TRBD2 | TGCGCCAGCAGTCCCGGACTAGCGGGGCGTACCGGGGAGCTGTTTTTT | CASSPGLAGRTGELFF
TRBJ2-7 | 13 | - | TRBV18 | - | TGTGCCAGCTCATCGGTCCTCGGGTACGAGCAGTACTTC | CASSSVLGYEQYF